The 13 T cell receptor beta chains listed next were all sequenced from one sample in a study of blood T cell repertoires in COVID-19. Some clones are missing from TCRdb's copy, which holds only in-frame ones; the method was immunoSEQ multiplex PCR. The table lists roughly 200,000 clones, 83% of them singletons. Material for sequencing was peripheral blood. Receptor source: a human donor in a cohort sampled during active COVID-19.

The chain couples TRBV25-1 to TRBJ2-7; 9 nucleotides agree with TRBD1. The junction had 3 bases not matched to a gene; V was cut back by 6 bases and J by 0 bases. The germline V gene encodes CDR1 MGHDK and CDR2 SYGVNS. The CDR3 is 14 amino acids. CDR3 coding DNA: TGTGCCAGCAGCGTGGACAGGGGCTCCTACGAGCAGTACTTC. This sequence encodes CASSVDRGSYEQYF.

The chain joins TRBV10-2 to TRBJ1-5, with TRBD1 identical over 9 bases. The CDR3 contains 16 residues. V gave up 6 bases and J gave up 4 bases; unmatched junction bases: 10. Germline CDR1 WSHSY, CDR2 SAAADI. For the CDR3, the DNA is TGCGCCAGCAGCCCGGGACAGGGTTTTTGGAATCAGCCCCAGCATTTT. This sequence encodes CASSPGQGFWNQPQHF.

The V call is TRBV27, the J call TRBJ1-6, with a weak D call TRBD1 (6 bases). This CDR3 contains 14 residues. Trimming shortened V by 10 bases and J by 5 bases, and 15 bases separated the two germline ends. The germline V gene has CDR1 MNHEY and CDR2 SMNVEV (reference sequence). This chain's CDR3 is CATRPGQHNSPLHF. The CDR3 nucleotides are TGTGCCACCCGGCCCGGACAGCATAATTCACCCCTCCACTTT.

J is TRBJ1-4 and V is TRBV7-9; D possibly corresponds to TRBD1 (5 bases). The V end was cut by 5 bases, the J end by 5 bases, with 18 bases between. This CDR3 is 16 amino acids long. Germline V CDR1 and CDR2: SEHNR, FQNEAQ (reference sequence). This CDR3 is CASSPPGREGNEKLFF. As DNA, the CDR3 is TGTGCCAGCAGCCCCCCGGGGCGGGAGGGGAATGAAAAACTGTTTTTT.

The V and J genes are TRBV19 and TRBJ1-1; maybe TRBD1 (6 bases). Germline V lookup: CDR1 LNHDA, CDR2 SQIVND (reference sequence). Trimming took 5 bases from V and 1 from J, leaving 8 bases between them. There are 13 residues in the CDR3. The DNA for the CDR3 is TGTGCCAGTAGTGGACAGCGGAACACTGAAGCTTTCTTT. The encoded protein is CASSGQRNTEAFF.

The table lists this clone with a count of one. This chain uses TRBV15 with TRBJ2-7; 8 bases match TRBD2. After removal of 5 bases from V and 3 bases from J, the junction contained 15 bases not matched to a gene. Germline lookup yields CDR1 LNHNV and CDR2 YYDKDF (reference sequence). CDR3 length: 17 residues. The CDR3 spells CATSGGASGSGSYEQYF. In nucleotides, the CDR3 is TGTGCCACCAGCGGGGGGGCCAGCGGGAGTGGAAGCTACGAGCAGTACTTC.

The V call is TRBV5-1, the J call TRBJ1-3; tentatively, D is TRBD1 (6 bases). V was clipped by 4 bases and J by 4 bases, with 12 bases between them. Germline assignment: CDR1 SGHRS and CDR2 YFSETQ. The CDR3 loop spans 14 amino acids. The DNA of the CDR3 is TGCGCCAGCAGCGAAACAGGGCCGGGAAACACCATATATTTT. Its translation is CASSETGPGNTIYF.

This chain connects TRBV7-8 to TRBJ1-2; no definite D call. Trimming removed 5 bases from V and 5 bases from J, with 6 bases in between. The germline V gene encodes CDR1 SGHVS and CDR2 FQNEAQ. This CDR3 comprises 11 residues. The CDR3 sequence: CASSREYGYTF. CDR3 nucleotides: TGTGCCAGCAGCCGCGAGTATGGCTACACCTTC.

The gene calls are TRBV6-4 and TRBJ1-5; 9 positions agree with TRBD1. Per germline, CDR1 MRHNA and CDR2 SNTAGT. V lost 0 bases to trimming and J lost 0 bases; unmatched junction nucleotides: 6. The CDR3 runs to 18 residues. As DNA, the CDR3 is TGTGCCAGCAGTGACTCGGGGACAGGGCCTTATAGCAATCAGCCCCAGCATTTT. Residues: CASSDSGTGPYSNQPQHF.

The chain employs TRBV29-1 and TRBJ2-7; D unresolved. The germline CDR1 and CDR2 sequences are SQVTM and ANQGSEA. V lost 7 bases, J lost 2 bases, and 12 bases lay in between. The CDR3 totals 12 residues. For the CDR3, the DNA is TGCAGCGCTGTCGGTCTTCCCTACGAGCAGTACTTC. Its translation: CSAVGLPYEQYF.

CDR3 protein: CASSSTLQNTEAFF. The CDR3 bases are TGCGCCAGCAGCTCGACACTGCAGAACACTGAAGCTTTCTTT. This chain joins TRBV5-1 and TRBJ1-1; D not resolved. CDR3 length equals 14 residues. Germline V gene lookup returns CDR1 SGHRS and CDR2 YFSETQ. The V and J ends lost 3 bases and 1 base respectively, with 10 bases between them.

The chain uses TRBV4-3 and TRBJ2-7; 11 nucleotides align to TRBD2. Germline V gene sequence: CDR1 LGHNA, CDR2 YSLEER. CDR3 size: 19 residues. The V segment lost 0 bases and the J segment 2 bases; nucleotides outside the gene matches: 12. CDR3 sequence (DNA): TGCGCCAGCAGCCAAGAATACACTAGCGGGGGTTACCGAACCTACGAGCAGTACTTC. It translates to CASSQEYTSGGYRTYEQYF.

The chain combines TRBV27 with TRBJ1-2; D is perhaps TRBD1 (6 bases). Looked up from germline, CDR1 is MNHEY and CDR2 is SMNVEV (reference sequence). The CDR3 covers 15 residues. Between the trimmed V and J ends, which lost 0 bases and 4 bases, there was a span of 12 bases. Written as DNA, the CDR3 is TGTGCCAGCAGTTTATCAACCTGGGACACCTATGGCTACACCTTC. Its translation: CASSLSTWDTYGYTF.